This paragraph reports one TCR beta chain. These data come from a study of blood T cells in healthy people across ages. The CDR3 is made up of 13 amino acids. Per the germline V gene, CDR1 is SEHNR and CDR2 is FQNEAQ (reference sequence). V shed 3 bases and J shed 9 bases, with 14 bases lying between them. Using a J-beta primer mix together with a sample-barcoded 5' primer, a second PCR was run for roughly 6 to 12 cycles. TCRdb independently ran MiXCR on the 5' RACE reads; one entry per CDR3 protein. The sample lists 1.2 million to 1.5 million distinct CDR3 sequences, 45% to 70% seen once, with roughly 6.3% in the top ten.

This chain connects TRBV7-9 to TRBJ1-2; D gene uncertain. This TCR was sampled from a man in his late teens or twenties in good health. Specimen: blood. CDR3 nucleotide sequence: TGTGCCAGCAGCTTCGAAAATTCTTTTAGCTACACCTTC. It is translated as CASSFENSFSYTF. The complete variable domain, with remaining parts taken from reference TRBV7-9 and TRBJ1-2, reads DTGVSQNPRHKITKRGQNVTFRCDPISEHNRLYWYRQTLGQGPEFLTYFQNEAQLEKSRLLSDRFSAERPKGSFSTLEIQRTEQGDSAMYLCASSFENSFSYTFGSGTRLTVV.